Listed below are T cell receptor beta chains from one sample, sequenced in a study of cytomegalovirus exposure and HLA in healthy donors. TCRdb's copy holds only in-frame clones and misses some; the assay was immunoSEQ multiplex PCR. Of about 120,000 clones listed, 74% were seen once; the top ten hold 2% to 2.5%. Specimen: PBMCs. These receptors all stem from a human donor in good health. The CDR3 runs from the conserved cysteine through the conserved F or W. The D gene is left open where the match is weak. The listing skips clone size in some rows; elsewhere it reads once, few, many or a size class.

v_gene	d_gene	abundance	j_gene	CDR3nt	CDR3aa
TRBV28	NA	NA	TRBJ1-2	TGTGCCAGCAGTTTATACAGGGCCCCGGGCTACACCTTC	CASSLYRAPGYTF
TRBV7-8	NA	NA	TRBJ1-6	TGTGCCAGCAAGGGGGTCACTTCACCCCTCCACTTT	CASKGVTSPLHF
TRBV28	NA	NA	TRBJ1-5	TGTGCCAGCAGTTCCTACGATACAGGGACAAGGCCCCAGCATTTT	CASSSYDTGTRPQHF
TRBV9	TRBD2	once	TRBJ2-1	TGTGCCAGCAGCGTAGCCCCCGCGGGGGGGCTCTACAATGAGCGGTTCTTC	CASSVAPAGGLYNERFF
TRBV6-1	NA	NA	TRBJ1-3	TGTGCCAGCACCCTCTCCGAGGGCACCATATATTTT	CASTLSEGTIYF
TRBV5-4	TRBD1	few	TRBJ2-2	TGTGCCAGCAGCTCTGGGACAGGGCCAGACACCGGGGAGCTGTTTTTT	CASSSGTGPDTGELFF
TRBV7-9	NA	few	TRBJ2-7	TGTGCCAGCAGCGAGACAGGAATCTCCTACGAGCAGTACTTC	CASSETGISYEQYF
TRBV30	TRBD1	NA	TRBJ2-7	TGTGCCTGGAGTGTACTGGGACAGGGGGCCGACGAGCAGTACTTC	CAWSVLGQGADEQYF
TRBV7-8	TRBD1	NA	TRBJ1-2	TGTGCCAGCAGCTCTAAGGGGGGGACAGGGAATAACTATGGCTACACCTTC	CASSSKGGTGNNYGYTF
TRBV28	NA	NA	TRBJ2-1	TGTGCCAGCCTATCGGCTAGCCGAAACAATGAGCAGTTCTTC	CASLSASRNNEQFF
TRBV7-2	NA	NA	TRBJ1-1	TGTGCCAGCAGCTTAGTGCAGGGGCGGGCTGAAGCTTTCTTT	CASSLVQGRAEAFF
TRBV2	NA	NA	TRBJ1-5	TGTGCCAGCAGCAAGGACACCATCAATCAGCCCCAGCATTTT	CASSKDTINQPQHF
TRBV7-2	TRBD1	once	TRBJ2-7	TGTGCCAGCAGCTTAGCCGGGACAGGGGGGTCCGAGCAGTACTTC	CASSLAGTGGSEQYF
TRBV19	NA	NA	TRBJ2-1	TGTGCCAGTAGTGCCCGGGACACGGCCTACAATGAGCAGTTCTTC	CASSARDTAYNEQFF
TRBV5-4	TRBD2	few	TRBJ2-5	TGTGCCAGCAGCTTGGCGGGCGGGGGGAGTGGCCAGTACTTC	CASSLAGGGSGQYF
TRBV7-9	NA	NA	TRBJ2-3	TGTGCCAGCAGCGCATGGGTAGGGGCGCGATGGGTGATGGATACGCAGTATTTT	CASSAWVGARWVMDTQYF
TRBV19	TRBD1	NA	TRBJ2-5	TGTGCCAGTAGTCTCCCGGAGACCAGGGGGCGAGAGACCCAGTACTTC	CASSLPETRGRETQYF
TRBV7-9	TRBD1	NA	TRBJ1-2	TGTGCCACTGGGGACAGTCTTAACTATGGCTACACCTTC	CATGDSLNYGYTF
TRBV7-8	TRBD1	NA	TRBJ2-2	TGTGCCAGCAGCATCCTACAGGGGGTTAACACCGGGGAGCTGTTTTTT	CASSILQGVNTGELFF
TRBV4-2	NA	NA	TRBJ2-7	TGTGCCAGCAGCCAAGATCTCCCAGGGGTTAGCGAGCAGTACTTC	CASSQDLPGVSEQYF
TRBV5-1	TRBD2	NA	TRBJ2-1	TGCGCCAGCAGCTTCCGGACTAGCGGGACCTACAATGAGCAGTTCTTC	CASSFRTSGTYNEQFF
TRBV10-1	NA	NA	TRBJ2-3	TGCGCCAGCAGTGGAGCCTTAACTCGAGCTTTTTCTAGCACAGATACGCAGTATTTT	CASSGALTRAFSSTDTQYF